This TCR beta chain came from a study of blood T cell repertoires in COVID-19. Study as a whole: The cDNA or gDNA used as material had been derived from T cells, B-cell-depleted T cells, or PBMCs.

The table lists this clone with a count of one. Profiled with immunoSEQ multiplex PCR; TCRdb holds only in-frame clones, not every one. The table records roughly 250,000 clones, about 88% of them present only once. V gave up 4 bases and J gave up 7 bases; unmatched junction bases: 7. The CDR3 sequence is 13 residues long. CDR1 is MNHEY, CDR2 SVGEGT, per germline. This chain uses TRBV6-2 or TRBV6-3 with TRBJ2-7, with 7 bases aligning to TRBD1. The clonotype was recovered from a woman aged 40 to 55 who had recovered from COVID-19. What was sequenced was peripheral blood. The CDR3 loop is CASSWGQTREQYV. The CDR3 DNA reads as TGTGCCAGCAGTTGGGGACAGACGAGGGAGCAGTACGTC.